These 26 T cell receptor beta chains were sequenced from one sample in a study of T cells in placental villitis. The immunoSEQ assay was v4. The protocol was immunoSEQ multiplex PCR, while the TCRdb copy is restricted to in-frame clones and leaves out a portion. In the table there are roughly 6,300 clones, 78% of which are singletons. The sample taken for sequencing was placental tissue containing maternal and fetal cells. These receptors were taken from a human patient with infectious villitis; the placental T cells may come from both mother and fetus.

This clone has more than one count but fewer than ten. The CDR3 loop is CASGQVEFPGYNEQFF. CDR3 nucleotides: TGTGCCAGCGGACAGGTAGAGTTCCCGGGATACAATGAGCAGTTCTTC. V and J are TRBV2 and TRBJ2-1; 7 bases line up with TRBD1. In germline, CDR1 is SNHLY, CDR2 FYNNEI. J was trimmed by 4 bases and V by 8 bases; bases with no gene match: 14. This CDR3 contains 16 residues.

The gene calls are TRBV6-1 and TRBJ2-3, with D maybe TRBD1 (6 bases). The length of the CDR3 is 16 residues. Germline V lookup: CDR1 MNHNS, CDR2 SASEGT. V gave up 2 bases and J gave up 0 bases, with 12 bases separating them. CDR3 sequence: CASSEWGHSSTDTQYF. The CDR3 region has the DNA TGTGCCAGCAGTGAATGGGGGCACTCTAGCACAGATACGCAGTATTTT.

The chain carries TRBV4-3 and TRBJ1-4; 7 positions match TRBD1. Germline CDR1 LGHNA, CDR2 YSLEER. V lost 4 bases to trimming and J lost 5 bases; unmatched junction nucleotides: 7. This CDR3 has 15 amino acids. The CDR3 loop is CASSPGTALNEKLFF. CDR3 in DNA: TGCGCCAGCAGCCCAGGGACAGCGCTAAATGAAAAACTGTTTTTT.

The CDR3 spells CASKSSSGGAYSYNEQFF. CDR3 DNA: TGTGCCAGCAAAAGTAGTTCGGGCGGGGCCTACTCCTACAATGAGCAGTTCTTC. The V call is TRBV5-5, the J call TRBJ2-1; D is perhaps TRBD2 (6 bases). Trimming left V 6 bases short and J 0 bases short, with 22 bases between. Per the germline V gene, CDR1 is SGHKS and CDR2 is YYEKEE (reference sequence). The CDR3 extends over 18 amino acids. The whole variable domain, filled in from reference TRBV5-5 and TRBJ2-1, reads DAGVTQSPTHLIKTRGQQVTLRCSPISGHKSVSWYQQVLGQGPQFIFQYYEKEERGRGNFPDRFSARQFPNYSSELNVNALLLGDSALYLCASKSSSGGAYSYNEQFFGPGTRLTVL.

The rearrangement joins TRBV2 to TRBJ1-2; D is perhaps TRBD1 (5 bases). The germline gives CDR1 SNHLY, CDR2 FYNNEI. The V and J ends lost 10 bases and 4 bases respectively, with 22 bases between them. The CDR3 runs to 15 residues. DNA of the CDR3: TGTGCCATCCCCGGGAAGGTAGGGACCACCTATGGCTACACCTTC. Its translation is CAIPGKVGTTYGYTF.

The chain carries TRBV6-5 and TRBJ1-2; D not resolved. The V end lost 7 bases, the J end lost 0 bases, and 15 bases lay between the germline ends. From germline, CDR1 is MNHEY and CDR2 SVGAGI. CDR3 size: 15 residues. CDR3 residues: CASTQGRLANYGYTF. As DNA, the CDR3 is TGTGCCAGCACTCAAGGGCGCCTAGCTAACTATGGCTACACCTTC.

This rearrangement joins TRBV30 to TRBJ2-3; D ambiguous. The CDR3 is 15 residues long. Between the trimmed V and J ends, which lost 0 bases and 1 base, there was a span of 11 bases. CDR1 is GTSNPN and CDR2 is SVGIG in the germline V gene (reference sequence). The CDR3 DNA is TGTGCCTGGAGTGTACGGCAGTTACGCACAGATACGCAGTATTTT. Its protein is CAWSVRQLRTDTQYF.

The chain recombines TRBV4-1 with TRBJ2-7, with TRBD2 matching 8 bases. Germline loops: CDR1 MGHRA, CDR2 YSYEKL. Trimming at V came to 4 bases and at J to 3 bases, leaving 8 bases not matched to a gene. This CDR3 contains 15 residues. The chain's CDR3 is CASSLRGGPSYEQYF. CDR3 nucleotide sequence: TGCGCCAGCAGCCTCCGCGGGGGGCCTAGCTACGAGCAGTACTTC.

The chain combines TRBV5-1 with TRBJ2-1; D unclear. This CDR3 is built from 11 residues. The V end was cut by 0 bases, the J end by 9 bases, with 4 bases between. Per germline, CDR1 SGHRS and CDR2 YFSETQ. CDR3 bases: TGCGCCAGCAGCTTGGCCTTTGAGCAGTTCTTC. Encoded protein: CASSLAFEQFF.

V usage is TRBV9 and J usage is TRBJ1-6, with TRBD1 as a possible D gene (5 bases). This CDR3 has 15 residues. Trimming took 1 base from V and 7 from J, leaving 12 bases between them. CDR1 and CDR2 from the germline V gene are SGDLS and YYNGEE. The CDR3: CASSVTSGPNSPLHF. The CDR3 nucleotides are TGTGCCAGCAGCGTAACCTCGGGACCCAATTCACCCCTCCACTTT.

This chain links TRBV5-1 with TRBJ2-5, with D perhaps given as TRBD1 or TRBD2 (5 bases each). V was trimmed by 4 bases and J by 1 base, leaving 14 bases between them. The CDR3 length is 15 residues. Per the germline V gene, CDR1 is SGHRS and CDR2 is YFSETQ. CDR3 sequence (DNA): TGCGCCAGCAGCCGGGACCTGGGGTTCCAAGAGACCCAGTACTTC. Encoded protein: CASSRDLGFQETQYF.

This clone turned up a few times. The chain recombines TRBV7-9 with TRBJ2-1; D tentatively fits TRBD1 or TRBD2 (5 bases each). This CDR3 is 13 amino acids long. The V end lost 4 bases, the J end lost 4 bases, and 8 bases lay between the germline ends. Germline CDR1 and CDR2: SEHNR and FQNEAQ (reference sequence). CDR3 sequence (DNA): TGTGCCAGCAGCTGGGACGCGTACAATGAGCAGTTCTTC. It encodes CASSWDAYNEQFF. The variable domain in full, with the rest retrieved from reference TRBV7-9 and TRBJ2-1, is DTGVSQNPRHKITKRGQNVTFRCDPISEHNRLYWYRQTLGQGPEFLTYFQNEAQLEKSRLLSDRFSAERPKGSFSTLEIQRTEQGDSAMYLCASSWDAYNEQFFGPGTRLTVL.

This sequence joins TRBV7-2 and TRBJ1-4; a possible D gene is TRBD1 (5 bases). V was cut by 5 bases and J by 0 bases, with 16 bases left in between. The germline CDR1 and CDR2 sequences are SGHTA and FQGNSA. The CDR3 consists of 17 residues. The CDR3, as DNA: TGTGCCAGCAGCCGCCGTCCGTGGGGGGCAACTAATGAAAAACTGTTTTTT. It codes for CASSRRPWGATNEKLFF.

The V call is TRBV29-1, the J call TRBJ2-5, with TRBD2 as a possible D gene (5 bases). The V end was cut by 7 bases, the J end by 5 bases, with 20 bases between. This CDR3 is built from 14 residues. Germline assignment: CDR1 SQVTM and CDR2 ANQGSEA. CDR3 sequence reads: CSDGRRHSPETQYF. Written as DNA, the CDR3 is TGCAGCGATGGGAGACGCCACTCCCCGGAGACCCAGTACTTC.

The chain has TRBV27 and TRBJ1-6; 7 bases agree with TRBD1. The CDR3 has 15 amino acids. Germline V gene data show CDR1 as MNHEY and CDR2 as SMNVEV (reference sequence). V lost 7 bases to trimming and J lost 7 bases; unmatched junction nucleotides: 10. The CDR3 reads CASTPDRAGNSPLHF. The CDR3 DNA follows: TGTGCCAGCACCCCCGACAGGGCAGGGAATTCACCCCTCCACTTT.

DNA for the CDR3: TGTGCCAGCAGTTACAATACCGGGACAGGGAGAGTCTCTGGGGCCAACGTCCTGACTTTC. Amino acids: CASSYNTGTGRVSGANVLTF. The rearrangement uses TRBV2 and TRBJ2-6; 9 bases map to TRBD1. Looked up from germline, CDR1 is SNHLY and CDR2 is FYNNEI. V shed 5 bases and J 0 bases; nucleotides not matched to a gene: 14. The CDR3 length is 20 residues. The entire variable domain, with the rest obtained from reference TRBV2 and TRBJ2-6, is as follows: EPEVTQTPSHQVTQMGQEVILRCVPISNHLYFYWYRQILGQKVEFLVSFYNNEISEKSEIFDDQFSVERPDGSNFTLKIRSTKLEDSAMYFCASSYNTGTGRVSGANVLTFGAGSRLTVL.

This sequence joins TRBV13 and TRBJ1-2, with D possibly TRBD1 on 5 matching bases. The CDR3 covers 15 residues. The V gene's germline CDR1 is PRHDT and CDR2 FYEKMQ (reference sequence). The V end was cut by 5 bases, the J end by 1 base, with 14 bases between. CDR3 protein: CASSRRQISNYGYTF. CDR3 DNA sequence: TGTGCCAGCAGCAGACGACAGATAAGTAACTATGGCTACACCTTC.

The chain uses TRBV28 and TRBJ1-4; a possible D gene is TRBD1 (6 bases). Deletions cut 5 bases from V and 0 bases from J, with 13 bases between. Germline V gene data show CDR1 as MDHEN and CDR2 as SYDVKM. The CDR3 totals 16 residues. CDR3 residues: CASSTAGQSTNEKLFF. The CDR3, as DNA: TGTGCCAGCAGTACAGCCGGACAGTCAACTAATGAAAAACTGTTTTTT.

This chain links TRBV30 with TRBJ2-7, with D perhaps TRBD2 (5 bases). The CDR3 runs 15 residues. The V end was cut by 3 bases, the J end by 0 bases, with 15 bases between. Germline CDR1 is GTSNPN and CDR2 is SVGIG (reference sequence). DNA of the CDR3: TGTGCCTGGAGCAGGATAGGACGGGGCTCCTACGAGCAGTACTTC. Protein sequence: CAWSRIGRGSYEQYF.

Sample share makes this clone large. This chain uses TRBV30 with TRBJ1-4; possibly TRBD1 for D (5 bases). CDR3 length equals 14 residues. From germline, CDR1 is GTSNPN and CDR2 SVGIG (reference sequence). V dropped 0 bases and J dropped 8 bases, with 13 bases sitting between them. CDR3 sequence reads: CAWSVRDVVEKLFF. The CDR3 DNA follows: TGTGCCTGGAGTGTAAGGGACGTGGTGGAAAAACTGTTTTTT.

This chain joins TRBV20-1 and TRBJ2-5; perhaps TRBD1 as D (6 bases). The CDR3 contains 15 residues. V lost 3 bases and J lost 5, with 19 bases in between. CDR1 and CDR2 (germline): DFQATT, SNEGSKA (reference sequence). In DNA form, the CDR3 reads TGCAGTGCTAGTGGGGGCAGGGTAAAGTGGGAGACCCAGTACTTC. Translating it yields CSASGGRVKWETQYF.

The chain is built from TRBV3-1 (or the pseudogene TRBV3-2) and TRBJ2-7; D gene ambiguous. The germline gives CDR1 LGHDT, CDR2 YNNKEL (reference sequence). Trimming took off 4 bases at V and 7 bases at J, with 11 bases between the two ends. The length of the CDR3 is 12 residues. As DNA, the CDR3 is TGTGCCAGCAGCCTCTCTCGTAATGAGCAGTACTTC. Translated, it gives CASSLSRNEQYF.

The rearrangement joins TRBV4-3 to TRBJ1-1, with no clear D. CDR1 LGHNA and CDR2 YSLEER come from the germline V gene. The germline V and J ends were trimmed by 0 bases and 0 bases, with 11 bases remaining between them. The CDR3 runs to 16 residues. The CDR3 DNA is TGCGCCAGCAGCCAAGAGTTAGGAGTAATGAACACTGAAGCTTTCTTT. This translates into CASSQELGVMNTEAFF.

The V gene is TRBV28, the J gene TRBJ2-1, with D perhaps matching TRBD1 (6 bases). Between the trimmed V and J ends, which lost 3 bases and 6 bases, there was a span of 12 bases. The CDR3 is made up of 14 amino acids. Germline CDR1 reads MDHEN; CDR2 reads SYDVKM. Here the CDR3 DNA reads TGTGCCAGCAGTTTTGGCAGGGGAGTCAATGAGCAGTTCTTC. Translation: CASSFGRGVNEQFF.

The CDR3 DNA reads as TGTGCCAGCAGTCGAGGGGGGGCCAACACCGGGGAGCTGTTTTTT. It specifies CASSRGGANTGELFF. The chain has TRBV6-4 and TRBJ2-2, with a weak D call TRBD2 (7 bases). The CDR3 contains 15 residues. Trimming cost V 5 bases and J 2 bases, with 12 bases left between them. CDR1 MRHNA and CDR2 SNTAGT come from the germline V gene.

In its sample, this clone was seen a few times. J is TRBJ2-1 and V is TRBV5-4, with 10 bases aligning to TRBD1. The trim removed 2 bases at V and 8 bases at J, leaving 4 bases unmatched. Germline V lookup: CDR1 SGHNT, CDR2 YYREEE (reference sequence). This CDR3 region has 14 residues. CDR3 protein: CASSFRDRGYEQFF. In nucleotides, the CDR3 is TGTGCCAGCAGCTTCCGGGACAGGGGCTATGAGCAGTTCTTC. The whole variable domain, filled in from reference TRBV5-4 and TRBJ2-1, reads ETGVTQSPTHLIKTRGQQVTLRCSSQSGHNTVSWYQQALGQGPQFIFQYYREEENGRGNFPPRFSGLQFPNYSSELNVNALELDDSALYLCASSFRDRGYEQFFGPGTRLTVL.